The 23 T cell receptor beta chains reported below all come from one sample, sequenced in a study of beta chain features in type 1 diabetes. Findings and caveats of the study: Type 1 diabetes patients showed a moderate but significant shortening of TCRB CDR3s in all four CD4+ subsets.

These receptors lack a known antigen. What was sequenced were expressed TCRB transcripts, since all of the isolated RNA had been reverse transcribed. This table comes from immunoSEQ multiplex PCR, and its TCRdb copy is limited to in-frame clones, with some not included. The top ten clones hold 0.03% to 0.04% of a sample with more than 550,000 clones, around an eighth of them seen once. Sequenced material: naive CD4+ T cells from blood. These receptors were collected from a man aged 18 to 29 with type 1 diabetes.

The chain joins TRBV7-2 to TRBJ2-4; D not certain. Trimming left V 1 base short and J 8 bases short, with 12 bases between. From germline, CDR1 is SGHTA and CDR2 FQGNSA. The CDR3 has 14 residues. In nucleotides, the CDR3 is TGTGCCAGCAGCTTAGGGGTAGGGTCAGACATTCAGTACTTC. Protein: CASSLGVGSDIQYF.

CDR3 protein: CASRLEQGMNTEAFF. CDR3 DNA: TGTGCCAGCAGGTTAGAACAGGGCATGAACACTGAAGCTTTCTTT. This chain links TRBV2 with TRBJ1-1, with a weak D call TRBD1 (6 bases). The CDR3 has 15 amino acids. Trimming removed 6 bases from V and 0 bases from J, with 14 bases in between. Per the germline V gene, CDR1 is SNHLY and CDR2 is FYNNEI.

The genes are TRBV27 and TRBJ2-3; D not resolved. Trimming pared 0 bases from V and 0 bases from J, leaving 4 bases between. Germline V gene data show CDR1 as MNHEY and CDR2 as SMNVEV (reference sequence). The CDR3 sequence is 14 residues long. CDR3 sequence: CASSLSTSTDTQYF. The DNA of the CDR3 is TGTGCCAGCAGTTTATCCACTAGCACAGATACGCAGTATTTT.

The chain carries TRBV2 and TRBJ2-1, with D maybe TRBD2 (5 bases). Germline lookup yields CDR1 SNHLY and CDR2 FYNNEI. V was shortened by 7 bases and J by 6 bases, with 16 bases between the two germline ends. The CDR3 length is 14 residues. The CDR3 coding sequence is TGTGCCAGCAAGTATGAGGAGGCGGGCAATGAGCAGTTCTTC. It encodes CASKYEEAGNEQFF.

This sequence joins TRBV11-3 and TRBJ2-5, with TRBD2 matching over 13 bases. Germline CDR1 and CDR2: SGHNT and YENEEA. CDR3 length: 15 amino acids. V was pared by 5 bases and J by 5 bases, with 5 bases of the junction left unmatched. The CDR3 DNA sequence: TGTGCCAGCAGCCCGAGGGGACTAGCGGGGGAGACCCAGTACTTC. Protein: CASSPRGLAGETQYF.

V and J are TRBV5-1 and TRBJ2-2; D call uncertain. Germline V gene lookup returns CDR1 SGHRS and CDR2 YFSETQ. V was cut by 0 bases and J by 13 bases, with 7 bases left in between. This CDR3 region has 11 residues. This CDR3 reads CASSLVPGLFF. In nucleotides, the CDR3 is TGCGCCAGCAGCTTGGTGCCCGGGCTGTTTTTT.

The CDR3 sequence: CASSLWSLRDRGYEQYF. Written as DNA, the CDR3 is TGTGCCAGCAGTTTATGGTCCCTCCGGGACAGGGGCTACGAGCAGTACTTC. This sequence joins TRBV27 and TRBJ2-7; 10 bases line up with TRBD1. The CDR3 covers 17 residues. Germline V lookup: CDR1 MNHEY, CDR2 SMNVEV (reference sequence). Unmatched junction bases numbered 9, after V lost 1 base and J lost 3 bases.

This clone was seen a handful of times. The chain uses TRBV29-1 and TRBJ2-3, with D uncertain. CDR3 length: 15 residues. Trimming took 2 bases from V and 5 from J, leaving 17 bases between them. Germline lookup yields CDR1 SQVTM and CDR2 ANQGSEA. CDR3 DNA sequence: TGCAGCGTTGAAACTCGTGGGCAGGCGAAAGATACGCAGTATTTT. Residues: CSVETRGQAKDTQYF.

The J gene is TRBJ1-3, the V gene TRBV30; the match to TRBD1 covers 9 bases. J gave up 6 bases and V 4 bases, and 4 bases lay outside the gene matches. Germline loops: CDR1 GTSNPN, CDR2 SVGIG (reference sequence). The CDR3 is made up of 13 amino acids. The CDR3 sequence: CAWKGQGINTIYF. In DNA form, the CDR3 reads TGTGCCTGGAAAGGACAGGGGATAAACACCATATATTTT.

This clone has more than one count but fewer than ten. J is TRBJ2-5 and V is TRBV4-1, with 16 nucleotides matching TRBD2. J gave up 6 bases and V 3 bases, and 10 bases lay outside the gene matches. The germline V gene has CDR1 MGHRA and CDR2 YSYEKL. The CDR3 loop spans 18 amino acids. The CDR3 reads CASSQGLAGGPSPKTQYF. For the CDR3, the DNA is TGCGCCAGCAGCCAGGGACTAGCGGGAGGGCCATCTCCAAAGACCCAGTACTTC.

This clone was seen more than once but under ten times. This rearrangement joins TRBV2 to TRBJ2-3, with D perhaps being TRBD1 or TRBD2 (7 bases each). Trimming cost V 10 bases and J 4 bases, with 15 bases left between them. The CDR3 covers 13 residues. Germline CDR1 is SNHLY and CDR2 is FYNNEI. Here the CDR3 reads CATWGGGADTQYF. The CDR3 nucleotides read TGTGCCACCTGGGGAGGGGGCGCAGATACGCAGTATTTT.

V gene TRBV30 combines with J gene TRBJ1-3, with D possibly TRBD1 on 5 matching bases. Germline assignment: CDR1 GTSNPN and CDR2 SVGIG (reference sequence). The CDR3 totals 13 residues. Trimming removed 7 bases from V and 0 bases from J, with 10 bases in between. CDR3 coding DNA: TGTGCCTCTGGGGGGTACTCTGGAAACACCATATATTTT. It translates to CASGGYSGNTIYF.

The chain uses TRBV15 and TRBJ1-2; no clear D gene. Germline V gene sequence: CDR1 LNHNV, CDR2 YYDKDF (reference sequence). The V end was cut by 0 bases, the J end by 5 bases, with 10 bases between. The CDR3 consists of 14 residues. CDR3 region: CATSRDPEEYGYTF. For the CDR3, the DNA is TGTGCCACCAGCAGAGATCCGGAGGAGTATGGCTACACCTTC. The full variable domain, its missing parts supplied by reference TRBV15 and TRBJ1-2, is DAMVIQNPRYQVTQFGKPVTLSCSQTLNHNVMYWYQQKSSQAPKLLFHYYDKDFNNEADTPDNFQSRRPNTSFCFLDIRSPGLGDTAMYLCATSRDPEEYGYTFGSGTRLTVV.

This clone has only a few counts. Here the CDR3 reads CAWSVRAGSETQYF. For the CDR3, the DNA is TGTGCCTGGAGTGTGCGGGCAGGGTCAGAGACCCAGTACTTC. The chain employs TRBV30 and TRBJ2-5; D is possibly TRBD1 or TRBD2 (5 bases each). V was shortened by 0 bases and J by 4 bases, with 12 bases between the two germline ends. The CDR3 runs 14 residues. Looked up from germline, CDR1 is GTSNPN and CDR2 is SVGIG (reference sequence).

This clone was picked up a small number of times. The chain uses TRBV4-2 and TRBJ2-7; no clear D. The germline V gene encodes CDR1 LGHNA and CDR2 YNFKEQ. CDR3 length: 15 residues. V was shortened by 0 bases and J by 3 bases, with 12 bases between the two germline ends. CDR3 DNA: TGTGCCAGCAGCCAAGACGCGGAGCTTGGCTACGAGCAGTACTTC. It encodes CASSQDAELGYEQYF.

This clone showed up just a few times. The CDR3 sequence is CASSLMAGGTEAFF. As DNA, the CDR3 is TGTGCCAGCAGCTTGATGGCAGGGGGCACTGAAGCTTTCTTT. The chain combines TRBV5-4 with TRBJ1-1, with 7 bases matching TRBD1. Germline CDR1 reads SGHNT; CDR2 reads YYREEE (reference sequence). The J segment lost 4 bases and the V segment lost 1 base, leaving 4 bases of the junction unmatched. The CDR3 totals 14 residues.

V gene TRBV29-1 combines with J gene TRBJ1-5; tentative D call: TRBD1 (5 bases). CDR3 length equals 13 residues. Germline V gene data show CDR1 as SQVTM and CDR2 as ANQGSEA. V was clipped by 1 base and J by 2 bases, with 6 bases between them. CDR3 in amino acids: CSVEGGRNQPQHF. For the CDR3, the DNA is TGCAGCGTTGAAGGGGGACGCAATCAGCCCCAGCATTTT.

This clone was recorded a few times. CDR3: CASSLGQQDQPQHF. As DNA, the CDR3 is TGCGCCAGCAGCTTGGGGCAGCAGGATCAGCCCCAGCATTTT. The chain employs TRBV5-1 and TRBJ1-5; D gene unclear. Germline V gives CDR1 SGHRS, CDR2 YFSETQ. This CDR3 has 14 residues. Trimming took 0 bases from V and 5 from J, leaving 9 bases between them.

The chain is built from TRBV13 and TRBJ2-2, with 7 bases that match TRBD1. After removal of 4 bases from V and 0 bases from J, the junction contained 8 bases not matched to a gene. There are 17 residues in the CDR3. Germline loops: CDR1 PRHDT, CDR2 FYEKMQ (reference sequence). This chain's CDR3 is CASSSLEGAANTGELFF. The DNA of the CDR3 is TGTGCCAGCAGCTCGCTAGAGGGGGCGGCGAACACCGGGGAGCTGTTTTTT.

This clone appeared a few times. CDR3 sequence: CASRRTSGNTGELFF. The CDR3 DNA follows: TGTGCCAGCAGGAGGACTAGCGGGAACACCGGGGAGCTGTTTTTT. This chain links TRBV7-2 with TRBJ2-2; the match to TRBD2 covers 10 bases. The trim removed 6 bases at V and 1 base at J, leaving 2 bases unmatched. In germline, CDR1 is SGHTA, CDR2 FQGNSA. CDR3 length equals 15 residues. The full variable domain, in which reference TRBV7-2 and TRBJ2-2 provide the parts outside the CDR3, is GAGVSQSPSNKVTEKGKDVELRCDPISGHTALYWYRQSLGQGLEFLIYFQGNSAPDKSGLPSDRFSAERTGGSVSTLTIQRTQQEDSAVYLCASRRTSGNTGELFFGEGSRLTVL.

This chain links TRBV4-1 with TRBJ1-1; 8 bases are shared with TRBD1. V gave up 2 bases and J gave up 5 bases; unmatched junction bases: 7. This CDR3 has 15 amino acids. CDR1 and CDR2 (germline): MGHRA, YSYEKL. The CDR3 bases are TGCGCCAGCAGCCAACCTAGACAGGGGTGGACTGAAGCTTTCTTT. Its protein is CASSQPRQGWTEAFF.

The chain is built from TRBV27 and TRBJ2-7; D unresolved. The CDR3 sequence is 15 residues long. Germline CDR1 reads MNHEY; CDR2 reads SMNVEV (reference sequence). V was trimmed by 3 bases and J by 0 bases, leaving 12 bases between them. In DNA form, the CDR3 reads TGTGCCAGCAGTTTGAAACCTTGGTCCTCCTACGAGCAGTACTTC. It is translated as CASSLKPWSSYEQYF.

The V call is TRBV20-1, the J call TRBJ1-6, with D unresolved. This CDR3 spans 10 amino acids. Germline values: CDR1 DFQATT, CDR2 SNEGSKA (reference sequence). V was cut by 0 bases and J by 14 bases, with 5 bases left in between. The CDR3 spells CSARDRSLHF. Written as DNA, the CDR3 is TGCAGTGCTAGAGATAGGTCCCTCCACTTT.